These 30 T cell receptor beta chains were all obtained from the same sample, sequenced in a study of CD4 T cells in relation to SARS-CoV-2 and coronaviruses. What these receptors recognize is not known. Profiled with immunoSEQ multiplex PCR; TCRdb holds only in-frame clones, not every one. The sample contains roughly 38,000 clones, approximately 84% of which appear only once. Sequenced sample: naive CD4+ T cells from PBMCs, cultured in vitro. Subset given: naive CD4+ T cells isolated by negative enrichment. Receptors originate from an adult with COVID-19.

This clone was counted between two and nine times. This chain links TRBV30 with TRBJ2-5; no clear D gene. Germline V lookup: CDR1 GTSNPN, CDR2 SVGIG (reference sequence). Deletions cut 0 bases from V and 5 bases from J, with 7 bases between. The CDR3 has 12 amino acids. The CDR3 here is CAWSVLEETQYF. The CDR3 DNA reads TGTGCCTGGAGTGTACTGGAGGAGACCCAGTACTTC.

This clone has only one observation. This chain joins TRBV15 and TRBJ2-1; TRBD1 matches at 9 bases. Germline V gene lookup returns CDR1 LNHNV and CDR2 YYDKDF (reference sequence). The CDR3 covers 16 residues. The V and J ends lost 0 bases and 6 bases, in that order; junction bases with no gene match: 6. Written as DNA, the CDR3 is TGTGCCACCAGCAGAGATGGGACAGGGAGAATCAATGAGCAGTTCTTC. Its protein is CATSRDGTGRINEQFF.

This clone has a handful of counts. V usage is TRBV28 and J usage is TRBJ2-1, with 7 nucleotides matching TRBD1. The CDR3 is 15 amino acids. Germline values: CDR1 MDHEN, CDR2 SYDVKM. V was clipped by 2 bases and J by 8 bases; unmatched bases: 9. CDR3 nucleotides: TGTGCCAGCAGTTTAACTTCAGGGGGTCGAGATGAGCAGTTCTTC. This encodes CASSLTSGGRDEQFF.

Only a few counts were recorded for this clone. This chain uses TRBV2 with TRBJ2-7; 8 bases are shared with TRBD1. The germline gives CDR1 SNHLY, CDR2 FYNNEI. V lost 3 bases, J lost 3 bases, and 4 bases stayed unmatched. This CDR3 spans 14 amino acids. This chain's CDR3 is CASSETGADYEQYF. CDR3 nucleotides: TGTGCCAGCAGTGAGACAGGGGCTGACTACGAGCAGTACTTC. The full variable domain, its missing parts supplied by reference TRBV2 and TRBJ2-7, is EPEVTQTPSHQVTQMGQEVILRCVPISNHLYFYWYRQILGQKVEFLVSFYNNEISEKSEIFDDQFSVERPDGSNFTLKIRSTKLEDSAMYFCASSETGADYEQYFGPGTRLTVT.

The chain links TRBV19 to TRBJ1-5, with 9 positions matching TRBD1. Trimming cost V 3 bases and J 7 bases; bases outside gene matches: 10. The CDR3 is made up of 16 amino acids. The germline CDR1 and CDR2 sequences are LNHDA and SQIVND (reference sequence). The CDR3 spells CASSIFFRTGDQPQHF. CDR3 DNA: TGTGCCAGTAGTATTTTCTTTCGGACAGGGGACCAGCCCCAGCATTTT.

The chain uses TRBV6-2 or TRBV6-3 and TRBJ1-5; D gene uncertain. The CDR3 loop spans 14 amino acids. Trimming shortened V by 1 base and J by 0 bases, and 4 bases separated the two germline ends. Germline V gene data show CDR1 as MNHEY and CDR2 as SVGEGT. CDR3 loop: CASSYYTSNQPQHF. DNA for the CDR3: TGTGCCAGCAGTTACTACACTAGCAATCAGCCCCAGCATTTT.

The chain recombines TRBV27 with TRBJ2-5; 7 bases map to TRBD1. V trimming: 5 bases; J trimming: 9 bases; junction bases outside the gene matches: 18. Per the germline V gene, CDR1 is MNHEY and CDR2 is SMNVEV (reference sequence). This CDR3 contains 16 residues. CDR3 protein: CASSPRDSLISSPQYF. The CDR3 DNA reads TGTGCCAGCAGTCCCCGGGACAGCCTCATCTCAAGCCCCCAGTACTTC.

CDR3 DNA: TGTGCCAGTAGTATCCTAGCGGGAGAGTACGAGCAGTACTTC. Translation gives CASSILAGEYEQYF. This sequence joins TRBV19 and TRBJ2-7; 10 bases are a match to TRBD2. This CDR3 region has 14 residues. Per the germline V gene, CDR1 is LNHDA and CDR2 is SQIVND (reference sequence). Germline trimming cut 3 bases from V and 4 bases from J; bases unmatched to any gene: 3.

The V and J genes are TRBV6-2 or TRBV6-3 and TRBJ2-5, with D unclear. Per the germline V gene, CDR1 is MNHEY and CDR2 is SVGEGT. The CDR3 runs to 12 residues. Trimming removed 3 bases at V and 2 bases at J, with 4 bases between. CDR3 nucleotides: TGTGCCAGCAGTTATAGGCAAGAGACCCAGTACTTC. Its translation: CASSYRQETQYF.

V gene TRBV5-1 combines with J gene TRBJ2-1, with D possibly matching TRBD2 (6 bases). CDR3 length: 16 residues. The ends were cut back, 1 base at V and 0 bases at J, with 11 bases in the middle. CDR1 is SGHRS, CDR2 YFSETQ, per germline. The CDR3 loop is CASSLLAGSSYNEQFF. The CDR3 DNA is TGCGCCAGCAGCTTGTTGGCCGGGAGCTCCTACAATGAGCAGTTCTTC. Full variable domain (missing parts from reference TRBV5-1 and TRBJ2-1): KAGVTQTPRYLIKTRGQQVTLSCSPISGHRSVSWYQQTPGQGLQFLFEYFSETQRNKGNFPGRFSGRQFSNSRSEMNVSTLELGDSALYLCASSLLAGSSYNEQFFGPGTRLTVL.

The chain is built from TRBV9 and TRBJ1-1, with unresolved D. The CDR3 is 13 amino acids. V dropped 3 bases and J dropped 4 bases, with 10 bases sitting between them. CDR1 is SGDLS, CDR2 YYNGEE, per germline. CDR3 sequence reads: CASSADGGTEAFF. In nucleotides, the CDR3 is TGTGCCAGCAGCGCTGACGGAGGCACTGAAGCTTTCTTT.

This clone has a single count. The chain is built from TRBV6-5 and TRBJ2-7; no definite D call. Germline CDR1 and CDR2: MNHEY and SVGAGI. V was cut by 6 bases and J by 4 bases, with 13 bases left in between. The CDR3 extends over 13 amino acids. This CDR3 is CASRREVRYEQYF. The CDR3, as DNA: TGTGCCAGCAGACGCGAAGTCCGGTACGAGCAGTACTTC.

Here the CDR3 reads CASSFIWDRGDGYTF. CDR3 nucleotides: TGTGCCAGCAGTTTTATTTGGGACAGGGGTGATGGCTACACCTTC. The chain combines TRBV28 with TRBJ1-2, with 10 bases fitting TRBD1. Germline values: CDR1 MDHEN, CDR2 SYDVKM. The CDR3 covers 15 residues. The trim removed 3 bases at V and 6 bases at J, leaving 7 bases unmatched.

This chain joins TRBV5-1 and TRBJ2-1; TRBD2 aligns across 8 bases. V was clipped by 1 base and J by 4 bases; unmatched bases: 7. The CDR3 totals 16 residues. Germline V gene sequence: CDR1 SGHRS, CDR2 YFSETQ. The DNA for the CDR3 is TGCGCCAGCAGCTTGTACCCTAGCGGGCAGTACAATGAGCAGTTCTTC. Encoded protein: CASSLYPSGQYNEQFF.

The genes are TRBV18 and TRBJ1-1, with a tentative D call TRBD1 (6 bases). The CDR3 length is 14 residues. Per germline, CDR1 KGHSH and CDR2 LQKENI. Trimming removed 3 bases at V and 5 bases at J, with 13 bases between. The CDR3 DNA reads TGTGCCAGCTCACCCACACAGGGAGGGACTGAAGCTTTCTTT. It yields the protein CASSPTQGGTEAFF.

CDR3 amino acids: CATRGGGLDGYTF. CDR3 coding DNA: TGTGCCACGCGTGGGGGGGGGCTCGATGGCTACACCTTC. The chain uses TRBV19 and TRBJ1-2, with D possibly being TRBD1 (6 bases). Trimming stripped 10 bases from V and 6 bases from J, with 18 bases between. The V gene's germline CDR1 is LNHDA and CDR2 SQIVND (reference sequence). The CDR3 is 13 residues long.

Only a few counts were recorded for this clone. CDR3 region: CASSPPDRYNYGYTF. CDR3 in DNA: TGTGCCAGCTCACCTCCGGACAGATACAACTATGGCTACACCTTC. This chain links TRBV18 with TRBJ1-2; tentative D call: TRBD1 (6 bases). V was clipped by 3 bases and J by 2 bases, with 13 bases between them. The CDR3 is made up of 15 amino acids. Germline CDR1 is KGHSH and CDR2 is LQKENI.

The chain couples TRBV5-4 to TRBJ2-7; D possibly uses TRBD1 or TRBD2 (5 bases each). Germline V gene lookup returns CDR1 SGHNT and CDR2 YYREEE (reference sequence). The CDR3 extends over 16 amino acids. V shed 3 bases and J shed 5 bases, with 21 bases lying between them. CDR3 loop: CASSSATTIRGHEQYF. DNA of the CDR3: TGTGCCAGCAGCTCTGCCACGACTATTCGGGGCCACGAGCAGTACTTC.

The rearrangement joins TRBV2 to TRBJ2-1; weak D call: TRBD2 (5 bases). Trimming pared 7 bases from V and 4 bases from J, leaving 17 bases between. CDR3 size: 15 residues. Looked up from germline, CDR1 is SNHLY and CDR2 is FYNNEI. The CDR3 here is CASNRGGHSYNEQFF. CDR3 coding DNA: TGTGCCAGCAATAGAGGCGGGCATTCTTACAATGAGCAGTTCTTC.

This sequence joins TRBV9 and TRBJ2-7; D remains ambiguous. The V end was cut by 2 bases, the J end by 3 bases, with 9 bases between. Germline loops: CDR1 SGDLS, CDR2 YYNGEE. The CDR3 is 13 amino acids. CDR3 sequence reads: CASSVRLSYEQYF. CDR3 nucleotides: TGTGCCAGCAGCGTTCGCCTGAGCTACGAGCAGTACTTC.

This clone was detected only once. This chain joins TRBV6-2 or TRBV6-3 and TRBJ2-3; D possibly corresponds to TRBD2 (6 bases). CDR1 is MNHEY and CDR2 is SVGEGT in the germline V gene. CDR3 length: 16 residues. Trimming took 3 bases from V and 2 from J, leaving 15 bases between them. CDR3 nucleotides: TGTGCCAGCAGTTATGGCCCGGGCGGGAACACAGATACGCAGTATTTT. Amino acid sequence: CASSYGPGGNTDTQYF.

This chain uses TRBV13 with TRBJ2-1, with 8 bases aligning to TRBD2. Germline V gene sequence: CDR1 PRHDT, CDR2 FYEKMQ (reference sequence). This CDR3 is 19 amino acids long. The V and J ends lost 2 bases and 7 bases, in that order; junction bases with no gene match: 19. CDR3 coding DNA: TGTGCCAGCAGCTTACGGAGGGAGTTGGGAGCGGGGGCTCGAAATGAGCAGTTCTTC. Encoded protein: CASSLRRELGAGARNEQFF.

This clone was detected once. The chain is built from TRBV19 and TRBJ2-2; 11 bases are a match to TRBD2. CDR1 and CDR2 (germline): LNHDA, SQIVND (reference sequence). CDR3 size: 21 residues. After removal of 5 bases from V and 5 bases from J, the junction contained 22 bases not matched to a gene. CDR3 coding DNA: TGTGCCAGTAGTTCCCACATCTCAAATAGCGGGAGGGCCGGGAGGACCGGGGAGCTGTTTTTT. Amino acids: CASSSHISNSGRAGRTGELFF.

The chain employs TRBV28 and TRBJ1-5; D uncertain. Trimming stripped 6 bases from V and 3 bases from J, with 3 bases between. The germline gives CDR1 MDHEN, CDR2 SYDVKM. The CDR3 extends over 11 amino acids. CDR3: CASSDNQPQHF. CDR3 DNA: TGTGCCAGCAGCGACAATCAGCCCCAGCATTTT.

The V and J genes are TRBV27 and TRBJ1-3; D remains unclear. Trimming removed 6 bases at V and 0 bases at J, with 33 bases between. Germline V gives CDR1 MNHEY, CDR2 SMNVEV (reference sequence). This CDR3 has 22 amino acids. In DNA, the CDR3 is TGTGCCAGCAGCTTCCAGTTTAAGGTTTTAGGTAGGACGGAAGACTCTGGAAACACCATATATTTT. It yields the protein CASSFQFKVLGRTEDSGNTIYF.

The chain joins TRBV4-1 to TRBJ1-2; D uncertain. The ends were cut back, 5 bases at V and 5 bases at J, with 9 bases in the middle. The CDR3 loop spans 12 amino acids. The germline V gene encodes CDR1 MGHRA and CDR2 YSYEKL. The CDR3 nucleotides read TGCGCCAGCAGCTTAGGCCCTTATGGCTACACCTTC. Residues: CASSLGPYGYTF.

The chain links TRBV18 to TRBJ2-7; D not resolved. The CDR3 contains 16 residues. The V gene's germline CDR1 is KGHSH and CDR2 LQKENI. V lost 0 bases to trimming and J lost 0 bases, with 12 bases between them. CDR3 loop: CASSPPTKAASYEQYF. Written as DNA, the CDR3 is TGTGCCAGCTCACCACCGACAAAGGCAGCCTCCTACGAGCAGTACTTC.

This clone appeared once. The gene calls are TRBV18 and TRBJ2-1; D remains ambiguous. This CDR3 region has 13 residues. Per the germline V gene, CDR1 is KGHSH and CDR2 is LQKENI. The ends were cut back, 3 bases at V and 4 bases at J, with 7 bases in the middle. The CDR3 DNA reads TGTGCCAGCTCACCCCTCTTGTACAATGAGCAGTTCTTC. Translating it yields CASSPLLYNEQFF.

The chain is built from TRBV5-1 and TRBJ2-3; D is unresolved. V was pared by 0 bases and J by 1 base, with 6 bases between. Germline assignment: CDR1 SGHRS and CDR2 YFSETQ. This CDR3 has 14 amino acids. This CDR3 reads CASSLEDRTDTQYF. The CDR3 DNA sequence: TGCGCCAGCAGCTTGGAGGATCGCACAGATACGCAGTATTTT. Full variable domain (missing parts from reference TRBV5-1 and TRBJ2-3): KAGVTQTPRYLIKTRGQQVTLSCSPISGHRSVSWYQQTPGQGLQFLFEYFSETQRNKGNFPGRFSGRQFSNSRSEMNVSTLELGDSALYLCASSLEDRTDTQYFGPGTRLTVL.

The genes are TRBV28 and TRBJ2-5; no reliable D call. The CDR3 extends over 14 amino acids. The V end was cut by 2 bases, the J end by 4 bases, with 11 bases between. Germline V gene data show CDR1 as MDHEN and CDR2 as SYDVKM. In nucleotides, the CDR3 is TGTGCCAGCAGTTTAATTGATGATCGAGAGACCCAGTACTTC. It encodes CASSLIDDRETQYF. Looking up the rest from reference TRBV28 and TRBJ2-5 gives the full variable domain: DVKVTQSSRYLVKRTGEKVFLECVQDMDHENMFWYRQDPGLGLRLIYFSYDVKMKEKGDIPEGYSVSREKKERFSLILESASTNQTSMYLCASSLIDDRETQYFGPGTRLLVL.